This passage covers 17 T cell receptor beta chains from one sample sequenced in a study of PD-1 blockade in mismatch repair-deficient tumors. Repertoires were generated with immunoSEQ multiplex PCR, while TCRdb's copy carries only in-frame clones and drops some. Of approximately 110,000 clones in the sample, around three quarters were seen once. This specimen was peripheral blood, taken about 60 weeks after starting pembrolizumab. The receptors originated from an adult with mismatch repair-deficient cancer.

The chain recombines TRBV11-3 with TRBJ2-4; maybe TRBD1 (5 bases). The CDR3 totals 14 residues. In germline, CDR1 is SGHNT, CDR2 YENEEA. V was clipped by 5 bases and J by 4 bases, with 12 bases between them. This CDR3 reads CASSHGARKNIQYF. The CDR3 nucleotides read TGTGCCAGCAGCCATGGGGCCAGAAAAAACATTCAGTACTTC.

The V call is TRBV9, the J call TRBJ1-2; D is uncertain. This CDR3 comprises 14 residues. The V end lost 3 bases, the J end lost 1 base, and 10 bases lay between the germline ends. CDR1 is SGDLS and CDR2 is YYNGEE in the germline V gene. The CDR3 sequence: CASSARRGNYGYTF. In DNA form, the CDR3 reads TGTGCCAGCAGCGCCCGCCGGGGTAACTATGGCTACACCTTC.

CDR3 bases: TGCGCCAGCAGCTTGGGTCCTAGCGGGAGTACAGGTGGGGAGCTGTTTTTT. Protein product: CASSLGPSGSTGGELFF. V is TRBV5-1 and J is TRBJ2-2; 10 bases are a match to TRBD2. Trimming cost V 0 bases and J 8 bases; bases outside gene matches: 10. Looked up from germline, CDR1 is SGHRS and CDR2 is YFSETQ. The CDR3 is 17 residues long. The full variable domain, in which reference TRBV5-1 and TRBJ2-2 provide the parts outside the CDR3, is KAGVTQTPRYLIKTRGQQVTLSCSPISGHRSVSWYQQTPGQGLQFLFEYFSETQRNKGNFPGRFSGRQFSNSRSEMNVSTLELGDSALYLCASSLGPSGSTGGELFFGEGSRLTVL.

Written as DNA, the CDR3 is TGTGCCAGTAACGCCCAAAGCTCCTACAATGAGCAGTTCTTC. Its protein is CASNAQSSYNEQFF. The rearrangement joins TRBV19 to TRBJ2-1; D is undetermined. CDR1 LNHDA and CDR2 SQIVND come from the germline V gene (reference sequence). There are 14 residues in the CDR3. The V end was cut by 7 bases, the J end by 0 bases, with 10 bases between.

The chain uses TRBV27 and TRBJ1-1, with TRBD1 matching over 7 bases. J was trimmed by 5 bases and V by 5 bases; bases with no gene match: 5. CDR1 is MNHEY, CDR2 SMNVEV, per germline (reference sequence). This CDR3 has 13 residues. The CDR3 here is CASSQGVWTEAFF. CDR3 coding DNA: TGTGCCAGCAGTCAGGGGGTATGGACTGAAGCTTTCTTT.

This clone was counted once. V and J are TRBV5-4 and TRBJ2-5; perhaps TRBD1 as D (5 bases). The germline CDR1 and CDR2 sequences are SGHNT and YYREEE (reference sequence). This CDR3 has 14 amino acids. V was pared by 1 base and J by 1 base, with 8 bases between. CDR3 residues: CASSLPGFQETQYF. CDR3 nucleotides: TGTGCCAGCAGCTTGCCAGGGTTCCAAGAGACCCAGTACTTC.

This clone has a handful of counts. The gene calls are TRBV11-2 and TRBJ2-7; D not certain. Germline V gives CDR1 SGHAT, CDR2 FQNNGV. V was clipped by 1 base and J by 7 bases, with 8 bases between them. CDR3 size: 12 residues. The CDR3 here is CASSLVDTEQYF. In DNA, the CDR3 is TGTGCCAGCAGCTTAGTTGACACTGAGCAGTACTTC. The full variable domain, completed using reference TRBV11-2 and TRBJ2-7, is EAGVAQSPRYKIIEKRQSVAFWCNPISGHATLYWYQQILGQGPKLLIQFQNNGVVDDSQLPKDRFSAERLKGVDSTLKIQPAKLEDSAVYLCASSLVDTEQYFGPGTRLTVT.

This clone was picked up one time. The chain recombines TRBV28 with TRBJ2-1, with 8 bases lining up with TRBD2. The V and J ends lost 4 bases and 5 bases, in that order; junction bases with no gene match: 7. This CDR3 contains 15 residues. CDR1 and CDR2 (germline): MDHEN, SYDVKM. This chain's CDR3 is CASSSPGLVNNEQFF. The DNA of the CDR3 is TGTGCCAGCAGTTCCCCGGGACTAGTTAACAATGAGCAGTTCTTC.

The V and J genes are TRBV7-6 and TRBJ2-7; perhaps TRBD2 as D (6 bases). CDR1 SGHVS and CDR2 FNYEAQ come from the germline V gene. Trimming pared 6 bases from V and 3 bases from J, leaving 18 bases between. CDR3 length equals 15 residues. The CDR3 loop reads CASSPNAGPVYEQYF. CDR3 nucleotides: TGTGCCAGCAGTCCAAATGCGGGACCCGTCTACGAGCAGTACTTC. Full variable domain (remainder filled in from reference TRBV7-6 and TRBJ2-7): GAGVSQSPRYKVTKRGQDVALRCDPISGHVSLYWYRQALGQGPEFLTYFNYEAQQDKSGLPNDRFSAERPEGSISTLTIQRTEQRDSAMYRCASSPNAGPVYEQYFGPGTRLTVT.

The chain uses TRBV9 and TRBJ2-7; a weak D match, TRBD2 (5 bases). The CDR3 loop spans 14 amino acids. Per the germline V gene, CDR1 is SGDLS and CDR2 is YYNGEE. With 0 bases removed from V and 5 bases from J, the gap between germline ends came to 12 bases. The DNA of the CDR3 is TGTGCCAGCAGCGTAGGGCCAGACTACCACGAGCAGTACTTC. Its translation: CASSVGPDYHEQYF.

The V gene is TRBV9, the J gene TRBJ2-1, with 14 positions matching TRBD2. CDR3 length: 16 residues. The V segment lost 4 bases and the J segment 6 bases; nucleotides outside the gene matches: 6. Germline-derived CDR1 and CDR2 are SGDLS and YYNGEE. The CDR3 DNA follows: TGTGCCAGCAGCAACGGACTAGCGGGAGGTGGCAATGAGCAGTTCTTC. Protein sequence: CASSNGLAGGGNEQFF.

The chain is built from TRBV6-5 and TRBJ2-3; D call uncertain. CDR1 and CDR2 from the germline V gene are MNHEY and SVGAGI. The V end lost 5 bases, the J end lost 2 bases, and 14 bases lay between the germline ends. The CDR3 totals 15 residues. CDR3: CASSPTISDTDTQYF. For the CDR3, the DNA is TGTGCCAGCAGTCCGACAATATCGGACACAGATACGCAGTATTTT.

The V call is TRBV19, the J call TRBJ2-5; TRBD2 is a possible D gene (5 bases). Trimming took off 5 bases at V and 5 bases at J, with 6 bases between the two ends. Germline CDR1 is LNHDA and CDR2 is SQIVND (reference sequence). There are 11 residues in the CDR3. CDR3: CASSPGETQYF. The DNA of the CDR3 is TGTGCCAGTAGTCCGGGGGAGACCCAGTACTTC.

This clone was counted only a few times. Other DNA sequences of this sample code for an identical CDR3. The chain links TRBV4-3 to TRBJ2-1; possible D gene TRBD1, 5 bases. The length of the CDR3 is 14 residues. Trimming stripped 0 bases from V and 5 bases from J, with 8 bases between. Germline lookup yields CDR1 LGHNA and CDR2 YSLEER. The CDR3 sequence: CASSQDSGNNEQFF. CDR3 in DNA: TGCGCCAGCAGCCAAGACTCAGGGAACAATGAGCAGTTCTTC.

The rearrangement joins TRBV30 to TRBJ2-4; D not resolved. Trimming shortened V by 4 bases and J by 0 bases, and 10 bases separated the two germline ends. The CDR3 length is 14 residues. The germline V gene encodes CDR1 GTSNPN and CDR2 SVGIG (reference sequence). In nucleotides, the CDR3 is TGTGCCTGGATTCCAACACTAGCCAAAAACATTCAGTACTTC. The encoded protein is CAWIPTLAKNIQYF. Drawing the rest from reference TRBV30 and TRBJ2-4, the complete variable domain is SQTIHQWPATLVQPVGSPLSLECTVEGTSNPNLYWYRQAAGRGLQLLFYSVGIGQISSEVPQNLSASRPQDRQFILSSKKLLLSDSGFYLCAWIPTLAKNIQYFGAGTRLSVL.

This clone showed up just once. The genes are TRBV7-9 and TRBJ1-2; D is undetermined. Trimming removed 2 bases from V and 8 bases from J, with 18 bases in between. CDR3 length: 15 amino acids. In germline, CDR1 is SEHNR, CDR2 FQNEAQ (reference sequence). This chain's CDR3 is CASSLPPPTLNGYTF. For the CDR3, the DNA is TGTGCCAGCAGCTTACCCCCACCCACGCTGAACGGCTACACCTTC.

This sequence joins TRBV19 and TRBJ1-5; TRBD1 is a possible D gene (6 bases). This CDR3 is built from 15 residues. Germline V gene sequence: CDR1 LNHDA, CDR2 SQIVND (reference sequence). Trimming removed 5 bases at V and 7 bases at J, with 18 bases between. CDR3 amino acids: CASSPGGGGVQPQHF. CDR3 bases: TGTGCCAGTAGTCCTGGAGGGGGGGGCGTCCAGCCCCAGCATTTT.